This TCR beta chain is from a study of early T cells in non-severe SARS-CoV-2 infection. Researchers attached unique molecular identifiers to individual cDNA molecules. TCRdb re-called the 5' RACE reads with MiXCR, one entry per CDR3 protein. The table has about 64,000 distinct CDR3 sequences, around 13% seen once. The germline V gene has CDR1 SGHTA and CDR2 FQGNSA. CDR3 length: 14 residues. Deletions cut 3 bases from V and 1 base from J, with 6 bases between. The receptor's source is an adult who was a healthcare worker with PCR-confirmed SARS-CoV-2 infection or an uninfected control (not recorded which). Sequencing input: whole blood. The J gene is TRBJ2-2, the V gene TRBV7-2, with no clear D. CDR3 in DNA: TGTGCCAGCAGCTTTTCTCGGAACACCGGGGAGCTGTTTTTT. Translated, it gives CASSFSRNTGELFF.